The 14 T cell receptor beta chains listed next were all sequenced from one sample in a study of T cell clusters in autoimmune cytopenias. TRB was amplified from about 250 ng of peripheral blood genomic DNA per sample. One tube held mixed TRB-A and TRB-B primer pools for touch-down PCR. From its re-call of the multiplex PCR reads, TCRdb lists each CDR3 protein once, without DNA. The table lists around 8,000 distinct CDR3 sequences. The sample was also reused in another study, on T cell repertoires in aging, cancer and after chemotherapy.

Source material: peripheral blood. These receptors all stem from a human donor with an autoimmune cytopenia or autoimmune hepatitis (not recorded which).

The CDR3 protein is CASRAGQGAAGNTIYF. This chain links TRBV5-4 with TRBJ1-3; without DNA, the TCRdb call of TRBD1 cannot be checked. The CDR3 runs 16 residues. Germline-derived CDR1 and CDR2 are SGHNT and YYREEE (reference sequence).

The chain recombines TRBV7-9 with TRBJ2-7; TCRdb gives TRBD1 as the D gene, but with no DNA this cannot be confirmed. The CDR3 is made up of 14 amino acids. The germline V gene has CDR1 SEHNR and CDR2 FQNEAQ (reference sequence). CDR3 residues: CASSFPGQGYEQYF.

J is TRBJ1-1 and V is TRBV6-6. Germline CDR1 is MNHNY and CDR2 is SVGAGI (reference sequence). This CDR3 spans 13 amino acids. The CDR3 sequence is CASSYPQNTEAFF.

CDR3: CSAYPGDYGYTF. The chain combines TRBV20-1 with TRBJ1-2; TCRdb lists TRBD1, though no DNA is available to test this call. Germline V lookup: CDR1 DFQATT, CDR2 SNEGSKA (reference sequence). The CDR3 sequence is 12 residues long.

This clonotype is labeled medium-sized based on frequency. This sequence joins TRBV30 and TRBJ2-7; absent DNA, TCRdb's TRBD1 call cannot be checked. The germline V gene encodes CDR1 GTSNPN and CDR2 SVGIG (reference sequence). CDR3 length: 14 residues. CDR3 amino acids: CAWNTGVAPYEQYF.

This clonotype registers medium-sized by frequency. V and J are TRBV7-2 and TRBJ2-2. The CDR3 totals 14 residues. Germline V gene sequence: CDR1 SGHTA, CDR2 FQGNSA. CDR3 protein: CASSLRLVTGELFF.

This clonotype is deemed medium-sized (0.01 to 0.1%) by its frequency. V and J are TRBV29-1 and TRBJ1-2. Germline values: CDR1 SQVTM, CDR2 ANQGSEA. This CDR3 is built from 15 residues. This chain's CDR3 is CSAQGSLHSNYGYTF.

V and J are TRBV11-2 and TRBJ2-5; TCRdb calls TRBD1, which cannot be checked without DNA. This CDR3 region has 15 residues. Germline loops: CDR1 SGHAT, CDR2 FQNNGV. The CDR3 loop reads CASSPGQGPQETQYF.

This CDR3 is CSARPTTSVEQYF. The chain employs TRBV20-1 and TRBJ2-7; TCRdb picks TRBD2, but there is no DNA to check that call. Germline V gene lookup returns CDR1 DFQATT and CDR2 SNEGSKA (reference sequence). This CDR3 has 13 residues.

The chain combines TRBV9 with TRBJ2-1; TCRdb selects TRBD2, and the lack of DNA leaves this call unchecked. CDR1 and CDR2 (germline): SGDLS, YYNGEE. The CDR3 extends over 15 amino acids. CDR3 sequence: CASSVVSGSYNEQFF.

This clonotype is called medium-sized (0.01 to 0.1%) based on its frequency. This chain joins TRBV6-5 and TRBJ2-7. CDR3 length: 14 residues. Looked up from germline, CDR1 is MNHEY and CDR2 is SVGAGI. The CDR3 spells CASSYTEYSYEQYF.

Measured by frequency, this clonotype is medium-sized (0.01 to 0.1%). V gene TRBV29-1 combines with J gene TRBJ1-1; the D call from TCRdb, TRBD1, cannot be confirmed without DNA. The CDR3 contains 15 residues. The germline CDR1 and CDR2 sequences are SQVTM and ANQGSEA. This CDR3 is CSVDAGQGKNTEAFF.

CDR3 amino acids: CASSHSTGGVSGSSYEQYF. V gene TRBV5-1 combines with J gene TRBJ2-7; lacking DNA, the TRBD1 call made by TCRdb goes unchecked. This CDR3 comprises 19 residues. Germline V gene sequence: CDR1 SGHRS, CDR2 YFSETQ.

The J gene is TRBJ1-5, the V gene TRBV5-6. From germline, CDR1 is SGHDT and CDR2 YYEEEE. The CDR3 covers 16 residues. CDR3 amino acids: CASSLGVGIDNQPQHF.